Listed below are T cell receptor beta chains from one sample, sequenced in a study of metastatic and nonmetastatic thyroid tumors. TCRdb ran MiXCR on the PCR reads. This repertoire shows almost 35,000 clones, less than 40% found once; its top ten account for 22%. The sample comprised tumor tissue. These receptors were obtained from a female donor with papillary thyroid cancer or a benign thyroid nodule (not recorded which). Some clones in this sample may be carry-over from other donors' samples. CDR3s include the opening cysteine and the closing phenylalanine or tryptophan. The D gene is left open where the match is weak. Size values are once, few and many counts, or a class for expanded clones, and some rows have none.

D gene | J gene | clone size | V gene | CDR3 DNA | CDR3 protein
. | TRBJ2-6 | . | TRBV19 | TGTGCCAGTAGTCCCTTTAGTTCGAGGGTGTCTGGGGCCAACGTCCTGACTTTC | CASSPFSSRVSGANVLTF
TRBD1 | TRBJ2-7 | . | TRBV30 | TGTGCCTGGAGTGTCTCCGGGACAGCCTACGAGCAGTACTTC | CAWSVSGTAYEQYF
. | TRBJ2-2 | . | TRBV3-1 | TGTGCCAGCAGACTCAGGGTATGGACCGGGGAGCTGTTTTTT | CASRLRVWTGELFF
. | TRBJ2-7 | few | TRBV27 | TGTGCCAGCAGTTTAGGGCCAGCTACCTACGAGCAGTACTTC | CASSLGPATYEQYF
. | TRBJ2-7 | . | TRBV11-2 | TGTGCCAGCAGCCTTCTACAGGGAAATCACGAGCAGTACTTC | CASSLLQGNHEQYF
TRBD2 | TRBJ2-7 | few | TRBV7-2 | TGTGCCAGCAGTAGGACTAGCGGGATGTACGAGCAGTACTTC | CASSRTSGMYEQYF
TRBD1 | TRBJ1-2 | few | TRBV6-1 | TGTGCCAGCAGTGTGGAGACAGGGGGCGAGGTGTCCTATGGCTACACCTTC | CASSVETGGEVSYGYTF
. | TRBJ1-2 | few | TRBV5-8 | TGTGCCAGCAGCCTCCGGGACAACTATGGCTACACCTTC | CASSLRDNYGYTF
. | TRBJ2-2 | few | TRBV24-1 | TGTGCCACCAGTGACGAGCCCGACACCGGGGAGCTGTTTTTT | CATSDEPDTGELFF
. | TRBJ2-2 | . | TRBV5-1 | TGCGCCAGCAGCCCGACTGTGAACACCGGGGAGCTGTTTTTT | CASSPTVNTGELFF
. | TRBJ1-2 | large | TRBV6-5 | TGTGCCAGCAGTTACAGCCGTTGGGGGGGGAACTATGGCTACACCTTC | CASSYSRWGGNYGYTF
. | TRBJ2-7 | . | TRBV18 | TGTGCCAGCTCACCCCCGGGACTCACCTACGAGCAGTACTTC | CASSPPGLTYEQYF
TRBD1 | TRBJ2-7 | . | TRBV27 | TGTGCCAGCAGTTTTACAGGGGTGTACGAGCAGTACTTC | CASSFTGVYEQYF
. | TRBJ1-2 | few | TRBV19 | TGTGCCAGTAGTCCGGACGCCTCTATGGCTGGCTACACCTTC | CASSPDASMAGYTF
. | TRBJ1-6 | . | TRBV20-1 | TGCAGTGCCGAGAGGGATAGCTCCTATAATTCACCCCTCCACTTT | CSAERDSSYNSPLHF
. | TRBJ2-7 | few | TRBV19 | TGTGCCAGTAGCGGGACCGGACTTGGCGAGCAGTACTTC | CASSGTGLGEQYF
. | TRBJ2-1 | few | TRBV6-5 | TGTGCCAGCAGTTACTCAAGCCCTACCCCTACGGCGGAGCAGTTCTTC | CASSYSSPTPTAEQFF
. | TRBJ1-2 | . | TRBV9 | TGTGCCAGCAGCGGAGCGCCCAGGGAGAGGAACTATGGCTACACCTTC | CASSGAPRERNYGYTF
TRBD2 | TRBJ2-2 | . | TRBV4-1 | TGCGCCAGCAGCTTAAGGGGAGCGGGAGGATCCACCGGGGAGCTGTTTTTT | CASSLRGAGGSTGELFF
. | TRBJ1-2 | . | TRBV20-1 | TGCAGTGCTAGGAATGGTGGCTACACCTTC | CSARNGGYTF
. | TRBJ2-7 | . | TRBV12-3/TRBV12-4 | TGTGCCAGCAGTTTCGGATTTAGTGGTTACGAGCAGTACTTC | CASSFGFSGYEQYF
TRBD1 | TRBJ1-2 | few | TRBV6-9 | TGTGCCAGCAGTTCTTCCTCGACAGGGAGGATTCTCTACACCTTC | CASSSSSTGRILYTF
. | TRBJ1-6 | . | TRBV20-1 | TGCAGTGCTAGAGATGTCAGGCAGGGTCAGGGTTCACCCCTCCACTTT | CSARDVRQGQGSPLHF
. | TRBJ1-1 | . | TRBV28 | TGTGCCAGCAGTTTATGGGGCAGGGGTTATACTGAAGCTTTCTTT | CASSLWGRGYTEAFF
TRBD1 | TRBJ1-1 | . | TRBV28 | TGTGCCAGCAGACAGGGGGGTATCGGCTACACTGAAGCTTTCTTT | CASRQGGIGYTEAFF
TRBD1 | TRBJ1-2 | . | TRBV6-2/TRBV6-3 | TGTGCCAGCAGTTACTCGACAGGGGGCTATGGCTACACCTTC | CASSYSTGGYGYTF
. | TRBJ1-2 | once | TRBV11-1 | TGTGCCAGCAGCTTAGCTTCTGACAGGAAAGCTAACTATGGCTACACCTTC | CASSLASDRKANYGYTF
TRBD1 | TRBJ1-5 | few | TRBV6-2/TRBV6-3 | TGTGCCAGCAGGGAACCCGACAGAGGGGGCATCGTTCAGCCCCAGCATTTT | CASREPDRGGIVQPQHF
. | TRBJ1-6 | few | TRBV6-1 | TGTGCCAGCAGTGCGGGACCTTATAATTCACCCCTCCACTTT | CASSAGPYNSPLHF
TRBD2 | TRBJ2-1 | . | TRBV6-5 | TGTGCCAGCAGTATACTAGCGGCAAACAATGAGCAGTTCTTC | CASSILAANNEQFF
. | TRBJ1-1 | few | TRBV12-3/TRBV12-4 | TGTGCCAGCAGTTTAGCGTTCGGCAGGACCACTGAAGCTTTCTTT | CASSLAFGRTTEAFF
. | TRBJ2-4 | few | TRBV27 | TGTGCCAGCAGTGAGGGGGGCGGGAACATTCAGTACTTC | CASSEGGGNIQYF
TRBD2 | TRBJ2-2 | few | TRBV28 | TGTGCCAGCAGTCCTTCTGGCGGCGGGAGGGCCAGGGCCGGGGAGCTGTTTTTT | CASSPSGGGRARAGELFF
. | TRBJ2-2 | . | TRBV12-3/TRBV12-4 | TGTGCCAGCAGTTTCGGGCTACAGACCGGGGAGCTGTTTTTT | CASSFGLQTGELFF
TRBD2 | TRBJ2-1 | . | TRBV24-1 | TGTGCCACCAGTGACATTAGCGGGAAATACAATGAGCAGTTCTTC | CATSDISGKYNEQFF
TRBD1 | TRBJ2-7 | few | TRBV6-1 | TGTGCCAGCAGTACAGGGGGACTGGGCGAGCAGTACTTC | CASSTGGLGEQYF
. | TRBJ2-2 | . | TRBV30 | TGTGTCTGGGGCCACACCGGGGAGCTGTTTTTT | CVWGHTGELFF
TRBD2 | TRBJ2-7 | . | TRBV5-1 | TGCGCCAGCAGCTTGGCGGGGGGTGCCCGCTCCTACGAGCAGTACTTC | CASSLAGGARSYEQYF
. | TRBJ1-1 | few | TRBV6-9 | TGTGCCAGCAGTAACGCAGGCTTTGAAGCTTTCTTT | CASSNAGFEAFF
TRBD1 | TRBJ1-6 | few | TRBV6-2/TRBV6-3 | TGTGCCAGCAGCCGGGACAGCGAGAATTCACCCCTCCACTTT | CASSRDSENSPLHF
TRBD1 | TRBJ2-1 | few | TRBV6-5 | TGTGCCAGCAGGCCCTACCGCCCGGGACAGGGTTACAATGAGCAGTTCTTC | CASRPYRPGQGYNEQFF
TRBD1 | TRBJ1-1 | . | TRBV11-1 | TGTTCCAGCAGCGGAGACAGGGGGCGGAAGGCTTTCTTT | CSSSGDRGRKAFF
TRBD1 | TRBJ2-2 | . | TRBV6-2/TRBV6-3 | TGTGTCAGCAGTATCCAGGGGGCCGACACCGGGGAGCTGTTTTTT | CVSSIQGADTGELFF
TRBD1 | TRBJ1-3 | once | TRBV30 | TGTGCCTGGAAGTGGACAGGGGGTAGAAACACCATATATTTT | CAWKWTGGRNTIYF
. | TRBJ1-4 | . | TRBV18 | TGTGCCAGCTCACCAGTCATAACCACGGGCAATGAAAAACTGTTTTTT | CASSPVITTGNEKLFF
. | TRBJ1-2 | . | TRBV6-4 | TGTGCCAGCAGTGACTCGGGCAATAACTATGGCTACACCTTC | CASSDSGNNYGYTF
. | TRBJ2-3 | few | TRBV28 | TGTGCCAGCAGTTCAATAGGGCCAGCTAGCACAGATACGCAGTATTTT | CASSSIGPASTDTQYF